The entry that follows covers one T cell receptor beta chain sequence. Antigen unknown. Sequencing relied on immunoSEQ assay v3.0, run at survey level. Repertoires were generated with immunoSEQ multiplex PCR, while TCRdb's copy carries only in-frame clones and drops some. The sample yields 25,000 to 35,000 clones, roughly 90% seen once. Germline values: CDR1 SGHRS, CDR2 YFSETQ. V trimming: 5 bases; J trimming: 10 bases; junction bases outside the gene matches: 2. The CDR3 extends over 11 amino acids. This entry belongs to a study of long-term antiretroviral therapy in people with HIV. The study, taken as a whole, reports: Transplant-donor-level diversity was not reached after ART, though diversity increased. Collection of the blood took place between 2004 and 2017. The ART regimens in use then may have been less effective than current ones. Pre-ART clonal expansion yielded clones that dominated the repertoire at all time points.

Sequences were derived from unsorted PBMCs, sampled 1.8 years after starting antiretroviral therapy. V gene TRBV5-1 combines with J gene TRBJ1-4, with TRBD1 identical over 7 bases. This TCR derives from a woman aged 18 to 35 with HIV. The CDR3 DNA follows: TGCGCCAGCAGGTCAGGGGGAAAACTGTTTTTT. Protein: CASRSGGKLFF.